Below are 32 T cell receptor beta chains sequenced from a single sample in a study of OX40 agonist ivuxolimab in advanced cancers. Data came from immunoSEQ multiplex PCR; TCRdb stores just in-frame clones and leaves some out. The table records 65,000 to 85,000 clones, more than 85% of them present only once. The specimen was CD4+ or CD8+ T cells sorted from blood, collected in a trial of the OX40 agonist ivuxolimab. These TCRs come from an adult with an advanced solid tumor such as melanoma, head and neck, liver or kidney cancer.

This sequence joins TRBV5-1 and TRBJ2-2; D is possibly TRBD1 or TRBD2 (5 bases each). The CDR3 runs to 14 residues. CDR1 is SGHRS and CDR2 is YFSETQ in the germline V gene. V dropped 5 bases and J dropped 3 bases, with 11 bases sitting between them. CDR3: CASRRDGYTGELFF. CDR3 DNA: TGCGCCAGCAGGAGGGACGGATACACCGGGGAGCTGTTTTTT.

This chain uses TRBV5-1 with TRBJ2-1, with D perhaps matching TRBD1 (5 bases). Germline lookup yields CDR1 SGHRS and CDR2 YFSETQ. V was shortened by 9 bases and J by 0 bases, with 16 bases between the two germline ends. The length of the CDR3 is 15 residues. CDR3 protein: CATKQAPISYNEQFF. DNA for the CDR3: TGCGCCACCAAACAGGCCCCGATCTCCTACAATGAGCAGTTCTTC.

This chain connects TRBV5-1 to TRBJ2-1; TRBD2 is a possible D gene (5 bases). The CDR3 consists of 16 residues. CDR1 SGHRS and CDR2 YFSETQ come from the germline V gene. The ends were cut back, 4 bases at V and 3 bases at J, with 17 bases in the middle. CDR3 sequence reads: CASSPSGVPGYNEQFF. The CDR3, as DNA: TGCGCCAGCAGCCCCTCCGGGGTCCCGGGCTACAATGAGCAGTTCTTC.

The J gene is TRBJ1-4, the V gene TRBV28; a possible D gene is TRBD1 (6 bases). Germline CDR1 is MDHEN and CDR2 is SYDVKM. CDR3 size: 15 residues. Trimming cost V 4 bases and J 6 bases, with 15 bases left between them. CDR3 sequence reads: CASSSAGEGDEKLFF. The CDR3 DNA is TGTGCCAGCAGTTCCGCGGGGGAGGGGGATGAAAAACTGTTTTTT.

The chain combines TRBV7-9 with TRBJ2-2; possible D gene TRBD2, 5 bases. The length of the CDR3 is 18 residues. Deletions cut 5 bases from V and 1 base from J, with 20 bases between. The germline V gene has CDR1 SEHNR and CDR2 FQNEAQ (reference sequence). CDR3 bases: TGTGCCAGCAGCCCTAATGTGGGGAGAGAGTTGAACACCGGGGAGCTGTTTTTT. The encoded protein is CASSPNVGRELNTGELFF.

The gene calls are TRBV28 and TRBJ1-2; 7 bases fit TRBD1. The CDR3 has 14 residues. J was trimmed by 8 bases and V by 3 bases; bases with no gene match: 9. Germline V gives CDR1 MDHEN, CDR2 SYDVKM. The CDR3 DNA reads TGTGCCAGCAGTTTCCCCGGACAGGTGCGAGGCTACACCTTC. Translating it yields CASSFPGQVRGYTF.

CDR3 bases: TGTGCCAGCACCCAGGGTGGTCCAATCTATGGCTACACCTTC. This encodes CASTQGGPIYGYTF. V and J are TRBV28 and TRBJ1-2, with D maybe TRBD1 (5 bases). This CDR3 is 14 amino acids long. Trimming shortened V by 7 bases and J by 4 bases, and 16 bases separated the two germline ends. From germline, CDR1 is MDHEN and CDR2 SYDVKM.

The J gene is TRBJ1-5, the V gene TRBV6-5; no firm D call. This CDR3 spans 15 amino acids. V gave up 5 bases and J gave up 0 bases, with 11 bases separating them. Germline assignment: CDR1 MNHEY and CDR2 SVGAGI. CDR3 protein: CASSAGRNSNQPQHF. The DNA of the CDR3 is TGTGCCAGCAGTGCCGGACGGAATAGCAATCAGCCCCAGCATTTT.

This clone was observed a single time. The V and J genes are TRBV7-2 and TRBJ1-2; 7 nucleotides match TRBD1. The junction had 7 bases not matched to a gene; V was cut back by 3 bases and J by 0 bases. CDR3 length: 16 residues. Germline loops: CDR1 SGHTA, CDR2 FQGNSA. CDR3 loop: CASSLRPGQTNYGYTF. Here the CDR3 DNA reads TGTGCCAGCAGCTTGCGCCCGGGACAGACTAACTATGGCTACACCTTC.

The CDR3 bases are TGTGCCAGCAGCGTAGCGCCACGGGAAAACGAGCAGTACTTC. It is translated as CASSVAPRENEQYF. The rearrangement links TRBV9 to TRBJ2-7, with D maybe TRBD2 (5 bases). Germline V CDR1 and CDR2: SGDLS, YYNGEE. The CDR3 spans 14 residues. V lost 0 bases to trimming and J lost 5 bases, with 12 bases between them.

This sequence joins TRBV10-3 and TRBJ2-5; D not resolved. V gave up 8 bases and J gave up 0 bases, with 10 bases separating them. Germline CDR1 and CDR2: ENHRY and SYGVKD. CDR3 length equals 13 residues. This CDR3 reads CAIQRMYQETQYF. CDR3 sequence (DNA): TGTGCCATCCAACGGATGTACCAAGAGACCCAGTACTTC.

J is TRBJ2-3 and V is TRBV9, with no clear D. V was clipped by 0 bases and J by 3 bases, with 2 bases between them. The germline V gene has CDR1 SGDLS and CDR2 YYNGEE. CDR3 length equals 12 residues. The CDR3 nucleotides are TGTGCCAGCAGCGTAGCAACAGATACGCAGTATTTT. Translating gives CASSVATDTQYF.

The chain couples TRBV5-4 to TRBJ2-1, with unresolved D. CDR1 SGHNT and CDR2 YYREEE come from the germline V gene (reference sequence). V lost 3 bases, J lost 9 bases, and 10 bases lay in between. The length of the CDR3 is 12 residues. The CDR3 nucleotides are TGTGCCAGCAGCTCCGCCCGCCTTGAGCAGTTCTTC. Its translation: CASSSARLEQFF.

The CDR3 DNA reads TGCGCCAGCAGCTTGAGGGGGGACGGCTACACCTTC. Amino acids: CASSLRGDGYTF. The gene calls are TRBV5-1 and TRBJ1-2; a weak D match, TRBD1 (6 bases). The V end was cut by 1 base, the J end by 8 bases, with 9 bases between. CDR3 length: 12 amino acids. The germline V gene encodes CDR1 SGHRS and CDR2 YFSETQ. Based on the CDR3 plus reference TRBV5-1 and TRBJ1-2, the full variable domain is KAGVTQTPRYLIKTRGQQVTLSCSPISGHRSVSWYQQTPGQGLQFLFEYFSETQRNKGNFPGRFSGRQFSNSRSEMNVSTLELGDSALYLCASSLRGDGYTFGSGTRLTVV.

This clone was observed a handful of times. J is TRBJ1-1 and V is TRBV7-2; TRBD1 aligns across 7 bases. Per the germline V gene, CDR1 is SGHTA and CDR2 is FQGNSA. The CDR3 length is 15 residues. Trimming at V came to 1 base and at J to 4 bases, leaving 6 bases not matched to a gene. The CDR3 spells CASSLEADRSTEAFF. The CDR3 DNA is TGTGCCAGCAGCTTAGAGGCGGACAGGAGCACTGAAGCTTTCTTT.

The V and J genes are TRBV27 and TRBJ2-2; 7 positions agree with TRBD1. Germline CDR1 is MNHEY and CDR2 is SMNVEV (reference sequence). The CDR3 loop spans 16 amino acids. Trimming cost V 3 bases and J 0 bases; bases outside gene matches: 4. The CDR3 region is CASSLSQGPNTGELFF. The CDR3 bases are TGTGCCAGCAGTTTGTCACAGGGGCCGAACACCGGGGAGCTGTTTTTT.

J is TRBJ2-4 and V is TRBV4-3; tentative D call: TRBD1 (6 bases). Per germline, CDR1 LGHNA and CDR2 YSLEER. The CDR3 length is 14 residues. V lost 5 bases to trimming and J lost 9 bases, with 17 bases between them. The CDR3 is CASSGAMGASIQYF. In DNA, the CDR3 is TGCGCCAGCAGCGGCGCCATGGGGGCGAGCATTCAGTACTTC.

V gene TRBV6-5 combines with J gene TRBJ2-3, with 10 bases identical to TRBD1. After removal of 0 bases from V and 6 bases from J, the junction contained 3 bases not matched to a gene. Germline V lookup: CDR1 MNHEY, CDR2 SVGAGI. The CDR3 covers 15 residues. The CDR3 DNA reads as TGTGCCAGCAGTTACTCCGGGACAGGGGTGGATACGCAGTATTTT. Amino acids: CASSYSGTGVDTQYF.

The chain joins TRBV18 to TRBJ2-6; no definite D call. CDR3 length: 16 amino acids. V shed 4 bases and J shed 0 bases, with 10 bases lying between them. Per germline, CDR1 KGHSH and CDR2 LQKENI. The CDR3 region is CASSLSALSGANVLTF. In DNA form, the CDR3 reads TGTGCCAGCTCACTATCGGCCCTCTCTGGGGCCAACGTCCTGACTTTC.

The chain recombines TRBV2 with TRBJ2-5, with D tentatively TRBD1 or TRBD2 (5 bases each). This CDR3 contains 13 residues. Germline lookup yields CDR1 SNHLY and CDR2 FYNNEI. V lost 5 bases and J lost 3, with 10 bases in between. In DNA form, the CDR3 reads TGTGCCAGCAGTATCAGAGGGGAAGAGACCCAGTACTTC. This gives the protein CASSIRGEETQYF. The variable domain in full, completed from reference TRBV2 and TRBJ2-5, reads EPEVTQTPSHQVTQMGQEVILRCVPISNHLYFYWYRQILGQKVEFLVSFYNNEISEKSEIFDDQFSVERPDGSNFTLKIRSTKLEDSAMYFCASSIRGEETQYFGPGTRLLVL.

This chain uses TRBV19 with TRBJ2-1; 12 bases are shared with TRBD1. The CDR3 covers 15 residues. Looked up from germline, CDR1 is LNHDA and CDR2 is SQIVND (reference sequence). The V and J ends lost 5 bases and 7 bases, in that order; junction bases with no gene match: 6. CDR3 protein: CASSPGTGGRNEQFF. The CDR3 nucleotides are TGTGCCAGTAGTCCCGGGACAGGGGGCCGGAATGAGCAGTTCTTC.

The rearrangement links TRBV7-2 to TRBJ1-3; D remains ambiguous. The CDR3 consists of 15 residues. The germline V gene has CDR1 SGHTA and CDR2 FQGNSA. Trimming removed 1 base from V and 3 bases from J, with 10 bases in between. CDR3 nucleotide sequence: TGTGCCAGCAGCTTAGGACCCCAGTTTGGAAACACCATATATTTT. The encoded protein is CASSLGPQFGNTIYF.

V is TRBV5-4 and J is TRBJ1-2; 10 bases line up with TRBD1. Germline loops: CDR1 SGHNT, CDR2 YYREEE (reference sequence). The CDR3 covers 15 residues. With 1 base clipped from V and 7 bases from J, the junction kept 7 bases outside the gene matches. The chain's CDR3 is CASSLYGQGVSGYTF. CDR3 in DNA: TGTGCCAGCAGCTTGTATGGACAGGGGGTGTCTGGCTACACCTTC.

The CDR3 region is CASSFTDTQYF. The CDR3 bases are TGTGCCAGCAGCTTCACAGATACGCAGTATTTT. The rearrangement links TRBV7-8 to TRBJ2-3; D gene ambiguous. Looked up from germline, CDR1 is SGHVS and CDR2 is FQNEAQ. V dropped 3 bases and J dropped 2 bases, with 0 bases sitting between them. The CDR3 has 11 residues.

The chain employs TRBV18 and TRBJ1-2, with no clear D. The CDR3 sequence is 13 residues long. Trimming left V 2 bases short and J 5 bases short, with 9 bases between. Germline CDR1 KGHSH, CDR2 LQKENI. CDR3 in DNA: TGTGCCAGCTCACCAAGTGGTCCTTATGGCTACACCTTC. This encodes CASSPSGPYGYTF.

CDR3: CATTQQETQYF. In nucleotides, the CDR3 is TGTGCCACCACCCAGCAAGAGACCCAGTACTTC. The rearrangement links TRBV7-6 to TRBJ2-5; D not resolved. This CDR3 has 11 amino acids. Trimming pared 10 bases from V and 2 bases from J, leaving 8 bases between. In germline, CDR1 is SGHVS, CDR2 FNYEAQ.

The chain has TRBV9 and TRBJ1-2; perhaps TRBD1 as D (6 bases). The V end was cut by 3 bases, the J end by 0 bases, with 18 bases between. Germline CDR1 reads SGDLS; CDR2 reads YYNGEE. The length of the CDR3 is 17 residues. CDR3 region: CASSAPKSGGTNYGYTF. For the CDR3, the DNA is TGTGCCAGCAGCGCCCCAAAATCCGGGGGCACTAACTATGGCTACACCTTC.

This rearrangement joins TRBV5-4 to TRBJ1-1, with a tentative D call TRBD1 (5 bases). Trimming removed 5 bases from V and 3 bases from J, with 20 bases in between. Germline-derived CDR1 and CDR2 are SGHNT and YYREEE (reference sequence). CDR3 size: 16 residues. The CDR3 region has the DNA TGTGCCAGCAGTTACGAGCGAGGGGCCCGGGACACTGAAGCTTTCTTT. It translates to CASSYERGARDTEAFF.

J is TRBJ2-7 and V is TRBV5-5; D is undetermined. Germline V lookup: CDR1 SGHKS, CDR2 YYEKEE (reference sequence). Trimming stripped 0 bases from V and 2 bases from J, with 12 bases between. The CDR3 sequence is 15 residues long. CDR3 coding DNA: TGTGCCAGCAGCTTGGCCCCAGTAGCTCCCTACGAGCAGTACTTC. It is translated as CASSLAPVAPYEQYF.

This rearrangement joins TRBV21-1 to TRBJ1-5. TRBV21-1 is listed as a pseudogene. The CDR3 runs to 15 residues. The CDR3 reads CARLRRSSSNQPQHF. CDR3 coding DNA: TGTGCCAGGCTAAGGAGGTCGAGTAGCAATCAGCCCCAGCATTTT.

This clone has a handful of counts. The chain has TRBV27 and TRBJ1-2, with 10 bases identical to TRBD1. Trimming took 5 bases from V and 4 from J; bases not matched to a gene: 7. The germline V gene encodes CDR1 MNHEY and CDR2 SMNVEV (reference sequence). The CDR3 is made up of 15 amino acids. CDR3 in DNA: TGTGCCAGCAGTATGACAGGGGGCCAGGGCTATGGCTACACCTTC. Translated: CASSMTGGQGYGYTF.

This clone was counted between two and nine times. The chain employs TRBV2 and TRBJ2-5; D possibly uses TRBD1 or TRBD2 (5 bases each). The CDR3 loop spans 14 amino acids. CDR1 is SNHLY and CDR2 is FYNNEI in the germline V gene. V shed 7 bases and J shed 0 bases, with 12 bases lying between them. CDR3 nucleotide sequence: TGTGCCAGCAATGGGGGAAGACACCAAGAGACCCAGTACTTC. This gives the protein CASNGGRHQETQYF.